This T cell receptor beta chain was captured by sequencing in a study of cytomegalovirus exposure and HLA in healthy donors. As to this clone: The target antigen is unknown.

Vbeta (60) and Jbeta (13) primers were used in the PCR. Produced via immunoSEQ multiplex PCR; TCRdb's table is partial and in-frame only. The sample lists about 190,000 clones; roughly 76% were seen once. Overall study results and limits: Likely technical artifact: a cluster of highly shared sequence variants. TCR beta sequences reportedly predicted most subjects' HLA-A and HLA-B alleles accurately. Later analysis showed most CMV-associated TCR beta chains appearing HLA-restricted. Rarity held for most TCR sequences, but there were some public TCRs that occurred in many donors.

This CDR3 region has 14 residues. V gene TRBV21-1 combines with J gene TRBJ1-4; the DNA was not used to check the table's D call, TRBD1. TRBV21-1 is described as a pseudogene. The material sequenced was PBMCs. This sequence originates from a man aged 40-49 years in good health and CMV-seropositive. The CDR3 loop is CASSIRGDNEKLFF. In DNA form, the CDR3 reads TGTGCCAGCAGTATCAGGGGGGATAATGAAAAACTGTTTTTT.